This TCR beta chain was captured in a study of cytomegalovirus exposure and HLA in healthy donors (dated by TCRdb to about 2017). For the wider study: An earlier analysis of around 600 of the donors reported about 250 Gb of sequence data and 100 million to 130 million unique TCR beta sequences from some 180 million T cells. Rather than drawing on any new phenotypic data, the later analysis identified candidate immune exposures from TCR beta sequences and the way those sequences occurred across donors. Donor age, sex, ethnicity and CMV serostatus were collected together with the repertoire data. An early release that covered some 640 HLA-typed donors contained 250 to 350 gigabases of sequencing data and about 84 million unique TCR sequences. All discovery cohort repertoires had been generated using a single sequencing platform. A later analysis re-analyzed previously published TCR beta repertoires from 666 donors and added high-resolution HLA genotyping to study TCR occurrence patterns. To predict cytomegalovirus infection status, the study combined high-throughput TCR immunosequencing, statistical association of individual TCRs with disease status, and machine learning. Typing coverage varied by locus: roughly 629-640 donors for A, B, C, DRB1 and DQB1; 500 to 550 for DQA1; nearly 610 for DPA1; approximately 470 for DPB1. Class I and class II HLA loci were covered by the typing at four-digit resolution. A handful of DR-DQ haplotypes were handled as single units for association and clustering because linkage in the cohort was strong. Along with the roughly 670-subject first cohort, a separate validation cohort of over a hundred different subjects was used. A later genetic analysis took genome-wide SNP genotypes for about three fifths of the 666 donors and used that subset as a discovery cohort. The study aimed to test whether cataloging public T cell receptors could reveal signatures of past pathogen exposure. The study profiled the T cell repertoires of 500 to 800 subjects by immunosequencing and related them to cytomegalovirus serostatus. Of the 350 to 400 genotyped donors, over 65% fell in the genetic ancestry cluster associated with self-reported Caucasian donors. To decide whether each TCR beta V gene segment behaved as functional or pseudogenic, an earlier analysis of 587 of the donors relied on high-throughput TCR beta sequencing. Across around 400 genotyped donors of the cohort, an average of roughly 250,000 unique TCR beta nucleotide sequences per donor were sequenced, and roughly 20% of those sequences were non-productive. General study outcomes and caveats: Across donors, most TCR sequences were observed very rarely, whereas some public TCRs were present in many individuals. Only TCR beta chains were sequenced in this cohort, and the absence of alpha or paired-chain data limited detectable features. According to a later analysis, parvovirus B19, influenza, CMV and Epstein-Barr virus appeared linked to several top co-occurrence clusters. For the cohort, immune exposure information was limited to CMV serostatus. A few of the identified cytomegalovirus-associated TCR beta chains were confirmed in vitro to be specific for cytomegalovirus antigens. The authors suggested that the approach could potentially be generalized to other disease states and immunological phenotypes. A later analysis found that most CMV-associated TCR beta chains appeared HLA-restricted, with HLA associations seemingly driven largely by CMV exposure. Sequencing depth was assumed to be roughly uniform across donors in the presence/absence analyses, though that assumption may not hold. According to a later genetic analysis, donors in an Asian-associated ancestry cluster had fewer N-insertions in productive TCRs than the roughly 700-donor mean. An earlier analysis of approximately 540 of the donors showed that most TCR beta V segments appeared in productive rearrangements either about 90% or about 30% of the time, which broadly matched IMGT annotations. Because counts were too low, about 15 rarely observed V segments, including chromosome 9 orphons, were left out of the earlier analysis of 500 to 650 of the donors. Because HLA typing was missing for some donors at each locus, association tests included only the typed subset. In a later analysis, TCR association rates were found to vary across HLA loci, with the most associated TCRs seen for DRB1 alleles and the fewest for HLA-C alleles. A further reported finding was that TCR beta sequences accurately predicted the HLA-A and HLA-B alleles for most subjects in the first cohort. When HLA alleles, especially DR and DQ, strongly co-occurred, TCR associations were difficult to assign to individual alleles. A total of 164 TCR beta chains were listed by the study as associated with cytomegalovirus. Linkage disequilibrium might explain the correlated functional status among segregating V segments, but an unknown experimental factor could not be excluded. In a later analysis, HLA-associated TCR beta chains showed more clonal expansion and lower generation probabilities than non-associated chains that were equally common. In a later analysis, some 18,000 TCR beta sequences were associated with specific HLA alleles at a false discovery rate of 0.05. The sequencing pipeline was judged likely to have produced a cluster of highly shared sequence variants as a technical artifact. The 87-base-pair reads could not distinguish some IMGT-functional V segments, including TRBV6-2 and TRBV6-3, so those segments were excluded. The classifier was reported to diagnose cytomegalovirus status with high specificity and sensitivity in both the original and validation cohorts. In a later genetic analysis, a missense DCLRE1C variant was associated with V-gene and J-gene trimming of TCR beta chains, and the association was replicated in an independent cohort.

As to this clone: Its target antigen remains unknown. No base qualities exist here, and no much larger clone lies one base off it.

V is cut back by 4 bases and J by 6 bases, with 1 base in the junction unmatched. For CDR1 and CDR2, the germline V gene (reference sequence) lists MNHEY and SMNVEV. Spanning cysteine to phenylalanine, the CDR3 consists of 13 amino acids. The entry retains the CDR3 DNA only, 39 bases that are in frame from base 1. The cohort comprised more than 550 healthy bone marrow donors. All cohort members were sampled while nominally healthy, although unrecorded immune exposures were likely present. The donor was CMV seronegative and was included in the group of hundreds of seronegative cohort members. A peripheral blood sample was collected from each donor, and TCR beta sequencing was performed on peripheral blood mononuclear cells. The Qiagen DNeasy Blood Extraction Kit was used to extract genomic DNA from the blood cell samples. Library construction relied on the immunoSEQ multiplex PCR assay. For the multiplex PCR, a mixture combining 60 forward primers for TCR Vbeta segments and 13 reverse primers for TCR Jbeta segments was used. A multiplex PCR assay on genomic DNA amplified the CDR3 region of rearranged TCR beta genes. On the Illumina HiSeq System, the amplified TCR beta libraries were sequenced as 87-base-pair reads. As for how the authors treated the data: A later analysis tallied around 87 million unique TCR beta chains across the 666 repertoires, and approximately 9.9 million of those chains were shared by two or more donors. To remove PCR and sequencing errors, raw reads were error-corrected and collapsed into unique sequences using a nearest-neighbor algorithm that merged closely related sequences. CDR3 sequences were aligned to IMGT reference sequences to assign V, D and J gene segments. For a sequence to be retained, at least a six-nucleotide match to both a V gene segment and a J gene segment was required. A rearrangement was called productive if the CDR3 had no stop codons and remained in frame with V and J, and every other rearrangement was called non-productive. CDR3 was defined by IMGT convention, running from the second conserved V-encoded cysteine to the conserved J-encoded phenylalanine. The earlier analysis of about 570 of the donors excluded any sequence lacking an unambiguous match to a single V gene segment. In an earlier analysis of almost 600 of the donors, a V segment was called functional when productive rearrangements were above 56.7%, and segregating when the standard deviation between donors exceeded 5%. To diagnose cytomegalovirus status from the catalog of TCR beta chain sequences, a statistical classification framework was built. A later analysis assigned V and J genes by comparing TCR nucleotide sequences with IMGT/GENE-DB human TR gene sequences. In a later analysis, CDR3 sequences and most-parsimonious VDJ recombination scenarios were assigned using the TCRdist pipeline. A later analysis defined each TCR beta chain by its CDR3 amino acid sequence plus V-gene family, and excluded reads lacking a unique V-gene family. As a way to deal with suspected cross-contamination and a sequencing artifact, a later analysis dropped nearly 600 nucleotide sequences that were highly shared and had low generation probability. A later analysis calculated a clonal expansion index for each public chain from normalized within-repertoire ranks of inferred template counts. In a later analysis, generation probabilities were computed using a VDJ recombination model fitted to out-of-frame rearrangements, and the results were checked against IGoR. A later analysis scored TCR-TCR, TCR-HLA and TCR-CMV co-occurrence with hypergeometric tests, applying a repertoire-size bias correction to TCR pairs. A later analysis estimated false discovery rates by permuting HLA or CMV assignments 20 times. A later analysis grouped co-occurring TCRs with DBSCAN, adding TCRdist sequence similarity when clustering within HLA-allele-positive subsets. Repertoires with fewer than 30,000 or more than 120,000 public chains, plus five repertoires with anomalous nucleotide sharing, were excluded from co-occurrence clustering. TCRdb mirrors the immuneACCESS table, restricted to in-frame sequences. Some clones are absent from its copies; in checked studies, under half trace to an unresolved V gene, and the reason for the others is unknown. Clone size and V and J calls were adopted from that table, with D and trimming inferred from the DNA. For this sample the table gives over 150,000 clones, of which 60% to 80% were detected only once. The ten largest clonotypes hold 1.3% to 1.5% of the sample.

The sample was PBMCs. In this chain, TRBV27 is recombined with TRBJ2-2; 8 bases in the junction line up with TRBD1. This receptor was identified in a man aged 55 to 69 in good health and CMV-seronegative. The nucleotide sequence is TGTGCCAGCAGTTCGACAGGGGCCGGGGAGCTGTTTTTT. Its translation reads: CASSSTGAGELFF.